These 18 T cell receptor beta chains came from one sample sequenced in a study of radiation and T cells in renal cell carcinoma. As for time point: baseline pretreatment blood. This sample's treatment: 15 Gy SBRT to primary tumor, nephrectomy 4 weeks later. Data came from immunoSEQ multiplex PCR; TCRdb stores just in-frame clones and leaves some out. The table lists 95,000 to 150,000 clones, around 80% of them singletons. Sample: blood, taken from a patient whose treatment included radiotherapy and nephrectomy. The receptors originated from a woman aged 55-69 years with renal cell carcinoma.

There are a few counts of this clone. The chain combines TRBV6-6 with TRBJ1-5; D is ambiguous. Trimming removed 5 bases at V and 2 bases at J, with 4 bases between. CDR3 length: 12 amino acids. Germline loops: CDR1 MNHNY, CDR2 SVGAGI (reference sequence). The CDR3 DNA sequence: TGTGCCAGCAGTGAGGGCAATCAGCCCCAGCATTTT. Translation gives CASSEGNQPQHF.

The chain uses TRBV5-1 and TRBJ1-1, with a weak D call TRBD1 (6 bases). The CDR3 runs 14 residues. Germline CDR1 SGHRS, CDR2 YFSETQ. V lost 0 bases, J lost 6 bases, and 12 bases lay in between. In DNA form, the CDR3 reads TGCGCCAGCAGCTTGGAGGACAGTGTGGCTGAAGCTTTCTTT. As protein: CASSLEDSVAEAFF.

The chain has TRBV28 and TRBJ1-1; 11 nucleotides line up with TRBD1. There are 15 residues in the CDR3. CDR1 and CDR2 from the germline V gene are MDHEN and SYDVKM. The V and J ends lost 5 bases and 5 bases, in that order; junction bases with no gene match: 7. The CDR3 spells CASSGTGGRGTEAFF. CDR3 nucleotide sequence: TGTGCCAGCAGTGGGACAGGGGGGAGAGGGACTGAAGCTTTCTTT.

This chain uses TRBV28 with TRBJ2-1; D remains unclear. The CDR3 totals 10 residues. Germline V gives CDR1 MDHEN, CDR2 SYDVKM. The germline V and J ends were trimmed by 10 bases and 4 bases, with 5 bases remaining between them. The CDR3 DNA reads TGTGCCAACTATTACAATGAGCAGTTCTTC. Its translation is CANYYNEQFF.

This clone was found once. The CDR3 DNA reads TGTGCCACCAGACAGCCGAACACCGGGGAGCTGTTTTTT. It encodes CATRQPNTGELFF. This chain connects TRBV15 to TRBJ2-2, with D unresolved. This CDR3 has 13 amino acids. The ends were cut back, 6 bases at V and 0 bases at J, with 5 bases in the middle. Germline V gene data show CDR1 as LNHNV and CDR2 as YYDKDF (reference sequence).

This clone was detected a few times. This chain links TRBV5-8 with TRBJ2-7; D remains ambiguous. The CDR3 loop spans 11 amino acids. Trimming shortened V by 4 bases and J by 5 bases, and 7 bases separated the two germline ends. Germline V gives CDR1 SGHTS, CDR2 YDEGEE. CDR3 in amino acids: CASSPHHEQYF. The CDR3 DNA reads as TGTGCCAGCAGCCCACATCACGAGCAGTACTTC.

This clone came up a few times. J is TRBJ1-2 and V is TRBV6-1; TRBD1 agrees at 8 bases. Trimming at V came to 8 bases and at J to 10 bases, leaving 12 bases not matched to a gene. The germline V gene encodes CDR1 MNHNS and CDR2 SASEGT. CDR3 length: 13 residues. The CDR3 DNA sequence: TGTGCCAGCGCAATACGCGACAGGGGTGACTACACCTTC. Protein sequence: CASAIRDRGDYTF.

This chain connects TRBV5-1 to TRBJ2-5; D is possibly TRBD1 (5 bases). The CDR3 loop spans 14 amino acids. Germline V gives CDR1 SGHRS, CDR2 YFSETQ. V lost 0 bases, J lost 3 bases, and 9 bases lay in between. CDR3 DNA: TGCGCCAGCAGCTTGGACAGGACGGAAGAGACCCAGTACTTC. Protein product: CASSLDRTEETQYF. The variable domain in full, with the rest retrieved from reference TRBV5-1 and TRBJ2-5, is KAGVTQTPRYLIKTRGQQVTLSCSPISGHRSVSWYQQTPGQGLQFLFEYFSETQRNKGNFPGRFSGRQFSNSRSEMNVSTLELGDSALYLCASSLDRTEETQYFGPGTRLLVL.

A few counts support this clone. The chain has TRBV2 and TRBJ1-1, with D uncertain. The ends were cut back, 7 bases at V and 0 bases at J, with 6 bases in the middle. The CDR3 loop spans 12 amino acids. Germline V gives CDR1 SNHLY, CDR2 FYNNEI. The CDR3 nucleotides are TGTGCCAGCATCCCAATGAACACTGAAGCTTTCTTT. This encodes CASIPMNTEAFF.

The rearrangement uses TRBV5-4 and TRBJ2-1; D might be TRBD1 or TRBD2, each matching 5 bases. CDR3 length: 16 residues. Trimming stripped 7 bases from V and 2 bases from J, with 19 bases between. The germline CDR1 and CDR2 sequences are SGHNT and YYREEE (reference sequence). DNA of the CDR3: TGTGCCAGCCGCCCCGGGTGGGGGAGCCCCTACAATGAGCAGTTCTTC. Protein sequence: CASRPGWGSPYNEQFF.

The V gene is TRBV9, the J gene TRBJ2-7, with TRBD2 matching 10 bases. Germline V gene lookup returns CDR1 SGDLS and CDR2 YYNGEE. V dropped 4 bases and J dropped 5; count of bases not matched to a gene: 9. The CDR3 totals 15 residues. This CDR3 is CASSPRDSGRNEQYF. Written as DNA, the CDR3 is TGTGCCAGCAGCCCCCGGGATAGCGGGAGGAACGAGCAGTACTTC.

This clone has a handful of counts. The J gene is TRBJ1-1, the V gene TRBV2; TRBD1 matches 8 bases. The CDR3 contains 14 residues. V dropped 6 bases and J dropped 3; count of bases not matched to a gene: 6. Germline-derived CDR1 and CDR2 are SNHLY and FYNNEI. DNA of the CDR3: TGTGCCAGCAGGGCAGGACAGGGTTACACTGAAGCTTTCTTT. Its translation is CASRAGQGYTEAFF.

The rearrangement joins TRBV27 to TRBJ2-2; TRBD1 is a possible D gene (6 bases). The CDR3 totals 16 residues. Germline V gene sequence: CDR1 MNHEY, CDR2 SMNVEV (reference sequence). V was trimmed by 5 bases and J by 1 base, leaving 14 bases between them. CDR3: CASSHRAVMNTGELFF. CDR3 nucleotide sequence: TGTGCCAGCAGTCACAGGGCAGTGATGAACACCGGGGAGCTGTTTTTT.

The chain couples TRBV18 to TRBJ2-5, with D perhaps matching TRBD1 (5 bases). Trimming removed 2 bases from V and 4 bases from J, with 11 bases in between. The CDR3 loop spans 14 amino acids. CDR1 and CDR2 (germline): KGHSH, LQKENI. The CDR3, as DNA: TGTGCCAGCTCACCATTTCAGGGCTTAGAGACCCAGTACTTC. Its translation: CASSPFQGLETQYF. The complete variable domain, with remaining parts taken from reference TRBV18 and TRBJ2-5, reads NAGVMQNPRHLVRRRGQEARLRCSPMKGHSHVYWYRQLPEEGLKFMVYLQKENIIDESGMPKERFSAEFPKEGPSILRIQQVVRGDSAAYFCASSPFQGLETQYFGPGTRLLVL.

CDR3 loop: CAWSRTETQYF. CDR3 DNA: TGTGCCTGGAGTAGGACGGAGACCCAGTACTTC. J is TRBJ2-5 and V is TRBV30; D not resolved. From germline, CDR1 is GTSNPN and CDR2 SVGIG (reference sequence). The CDR3 is 11 residues long. V lost 2 bases and J 5 bases, leaving 6 bases between the germline ends.

This clone was recorded only once. This chain joins TRBV5-1 and TRBJ2-5; 8 bases fit TRBD1. The CDR3 consists of 17 residues. J gave up 1 base and V 5 bases, and 13 bases lay outside the gene matches. Germline V gene data show CDR1 as SGHRS and CDR2 as YFSETQ. CDR3 DNA sequence: TGCGCCAGCAGGGGCTTCCAGGGGGCCCGACTCCAAGAGACCCAGTACTTC. Residues: CASRGFQGARLQETQYF.

This chain connects TRBV7-2 to TRBJ1-4, with unresolved D. Germline V lookup: CDR1 SGHTA, CDR2 FQGNSA. The CDR3 covers 15 residues. With 1 base removed from V and 5 bases from J, the gap between germline ends came to 11 bases. The CDR3 loop is CASSLGGTGNEKLFF. DNA for the CDR3: TGTGCCAGCAGCTTAGGAGGTACGGGAAATGAAAAACTGTTTTTT.

The chain couples TRBV5-4 to TRBJ2-5, with 7 bases lining up with TRBD1. V shed 1 base and J 1 base; nucleotides not matched to a gene: 1. CDR3 size: 14 residues. Per the germline V gene, CDR1 is SGHNT and CDR2 is YYREEE (reference sequence). The CDR3 here is CASSLTGAQETQYF. CDR3 bases: TGTGCCAGCAGCTTGACAGGGGCCCAAGAGACCCAGTACTTC.